Listed below are T cell receptor beta chains from one sample, sequenced in a study of regulatory T cells in long-lasting Graves disease. TCRdb reprocessed the multiplex PCR reads with MiXCR, giving one entry per CDR3 protein. The sample gives 250,000 to 300,000 distinct CDR3 sequences, approximately 18% of which show up once; about 15% is in the top ten. The data were also submitted as part of a second study, on T cells in Graves' hyperthyroidism and ophthalmopathy.

This material consisted of peripheral blood mononuclear cells (PBMCs), taken at new diagnosis, from a patient treated with antithyroid drugs. These receptors were obtained from a woman under 40 with Graves disease. Each CDR3 is given with its conserved first and last residue. The D gene is left open where the match is weak. Not all rows give a size; the values are once, few, many and, for expanded clones, a class.

TRBV5-6	many	TRBJ2-3	TRBD2	TGTGCCAGCAGTTGGACTAGCGGGGCCATCACAGATACGCAGTATTTT	CASSWTSGAITDTQYF
TRBV25-1	-	TRBJ1-3	TRBD1	TGTGCCAGCAGCGATACCGGGACAGACCGAAACACCATATATTTT	CASSDTGTDRNTIYF
TRBV29-1	few	TRBJ2-1	-	TGCAGCGTAAGGGGCATAATAGCCAATGAGCAGTTCTTC	CSVRGIIANEQFF
TRBV25-1	-	TRBJ1-4	-	TGTGCCAGCAGTGACCCAACAACAACTAATGAAAAACTGTTTTTT	CASSDPTTTNEKLFF
TRBV27	many	TRBJ2-5	TRBD2	TGTGCCAGCAGCCCCATCGGACTAGCGGGGGAAGAGACCCAGTACTTC	CASSPIGLAGEETQYF
TRBV29-1	many	TRBJ1-2	-	TGCAGCGTTGAAGATCGGGCAGGGACCCGCGGCTACACCTTC	CSVEDRAGTRGYTF
TRBV27	few	TRBJ1-4	TRBD1	TGTGCCAGCAGGGCGGGACAGGGGATTGAAAAACTGTTTTTT	CASRAGQGIEKLFF
TRBV20-1	-	TRBJ1-4	-	TGCAGTGCGCAGGGGAGGGATGAAAAACTGTTTTTT	CSAQGRDEKLFF
TRBV19	few	TRBJ1-5	TRBD1	TGTGCCAGTAGTATAGGAGGGGGCGCAGCTCGTCAGCCCCAGCATTTT	CASSIGGGAARQPQHF
TRBV5-4	few	TRBJ2-1	-	TGTGCCAGCAGCAGCCGGGACGGGATAAGCGATGAGCAGTTCTTC	CASSSRDGISDEQFF
TRBV11-3	many	TRBJ2-7	TRBD2	TGTGCCAGCAGCTTACAGACTAGCGGGGGCTTTACCTACGAGCAGTACTTC	CASSLQTSGGFTYEQYF
TRBV20-1	many	TRBJ1-2	-	TGCAGTGCTAGTAGCGGAAGGGCAGCCGACTATGGCTACACCTTC	CSASSGRAADYGYTF
TRBV24-1	once	TRBJ2-3	-	TGTGCCACCAAGCGGCGTAGGGACACAGATACGCAGTATTTT	CATKRRRDTDTQYF
TRBV12-3/TRBV12-4	many	TRBJ1-2	-	TGTGCCAGCAGTTTAGCGAGTCCCAGCGGCTACACCTTC	CASSLASPSGYTF
TRBV5-1	many	TRBJ1-2	-	TGCGCCAGCTTCAACCAGCTGGGGGATGGCTACACCTTC	CASFNQLGDGYTF
TRBV6-1	few	TRBJ1-3	TRBD1	TGTGCCAGCATAGACAGGGGGCTTATGAGCTCTGGAAACACCATATATTTT	CASIDRGLMSSGNTIYF
TRBV19	-	TRBJ2-1	-	TGTGCCAGTAGTATAGGGGGAAAGCAGTTCTTC	CASSIGGKQFF
TRBV9	-	TRBJ1-2	TRBD1	TGTGCCAGCAGCGTAGGGATCGGGACAGGGGATCGTTACTATGGCTACACCTTC	CASSVGIGTGDRYYGYTF
TRBV14	many	TRBJ2-1	-	TGTGCCAGCAGCCCATCTATGAGGTCAGAGAATGAGCAGTTCTTC	CASSPSMRSENEQFF
TRBV20-1	many	TRBJ1-5	-	TGCAGTGCTAGCGACAGCCACAATCAGCCCCAGCATTTT	CSASDSHNQPQHF
TRBV4-1	-	TRBJ1-5	-	TGCGCCAGCAGCCAAGAAAGGGCTCCCTACAATCAGCCCCAGCATTTT	CASSQERAPYNQPQHF
TRBV12-3/TRBV12-4	many	TRBJ1-5	-	TGTGCCAGCAGGGGTGCTTGGGATCAGCCCCAGCATTTT	CASRGAWDQPQHF
TRBV7-3	many	TRBJ1-2	-	TGTGCCAGCAGCTTTCTGGGGGAGGATGGCTACACCTTC	CASSFLGEDGYTF
TRBV20-1	many	TRBJ1-1	-	TGCAGTGCTAGTACGGCCGGGAACACTGAAGCTTTCTTT	CSASTAGNTEAFF
TRBV19	many	TRBJ1-4	-	TGTGCCAGTAGTGGTCCCGACAGCGACTATGAAAAACTGTTTTTT	CASSGPDSDYEKLFF
TRBV19	-	TRBJ2-3	-	TGTGCCAGCCCCCCTCCCCCCTCCACAGATACGCAGTATTTT	CASPPPPSTDTQYF
TRBV11-3	many	TRBJ2-1	-	TGTGCCAGCAGCTTAGCGGGGGGCGAGCAGTTCTTC	CASSLAGGEQFF
TRBV20-1	many	TRBJ1-2	TRBD1	TGCAGTGCTAAACAAGTCAGCGGACAGGGGGCAAAGGGTGGCTACACCTTC	CSAKQVSGQGAKGGYTF
TRBV2	-	TRBJ1-5	-	TGTGCCAGCAGTGGGGGCGGCGGCAATCAGCCCCAGCATTTT	CASSGGGGNQPQHF
TRBV5-6	-	TRBJ2-5	TRBD1	TGTGCCAGCAGCGCATCCGGGACAGAAGAGACCCAGTACTTC	CASSASGTEETQYF
TRBV12-3/TRBV12-4	-	TRBJ1-4	-	TGTGCCAGCAGACGGACGGGGATTGAAAAACTGTTTTTT	CASRRTGIEKLFF
TRBV6-2/TRBV6-3	many	TRBJ2-1	TRBD1	TGTGCCAGCACCGCGGACAGGCGCTACAATGAGCAGTTCTTC	CASTADRRYNEQFF
TRBV3-1	many	TRBJ2-1	TRBD2	TGTGCCAGCAGCTTCTACCGGACTAGCGGGGGGGCATATAATGAGCAGTTCTTC	CASSFYRTSGGAYNEQFF
TRBV11-2	-	TRBJ2-3	TRBD1	TGTGCCAGCAGCGCGACAGGGGCGGATACGCAGTATTTT	CASSATGADTQYF
TRBV11-2	many	TRBJ2-7	-	TGTGCCAGCAGCTTAGGGGCTCGCTCCTACGAGCAGTACTTC	CASSLGARSYEQYF
TRBV4-1	many	TRBJ1-4	-	TGCGCCAGCAGCCAAGTAAGCGGGGATGAAAAACTGTTTTTT	CASSQVSGDEKLFF
TRBV11-2	many	TRBJ2-1	-	TGTGCCAGCAGCCCCCCCGGGGCGAGGTACAATGAGCAGTTCTTC	CASSPPGARYNEQFF
TRBV5-1	many	TRBJ1-3	-	TGCGCCAGCAGACCTAGGTGGGGGCAAAGCTCTGGAAACACCATATATTTT	CASRPRWGQSSGNTIYF
TRBV7-2	many	TRBJ2-7	-	TGTGCCAGCAGCTTAATTCCGGGACGAGGTTACGAGCAGTACTTC	CASSLIPGRGYEQYF
TRBV20-1	many	TRBJ2-1	TRBD2	TGCAGTGCTAGCAGCCCGGGACTAGCAAACAATGAGCAGTTCTTC	CSASSPGLANNEQFF
TRBV7-9	many	TRBJ1-3	TRBD1	TGTGCCAGCAGCCGAATCGACAGGGCCGGAAACACCATATATTTT	CASSRIDRAGNTIYF
TRBV12-3/TRBV12-4	many	TRBJ1-4	-	TGTGCCAGCAGCCCTCAAAGGACAGATAATGAAAAACTGTTTTTT	CASSPQRTDNEKLFF
TRBV9	many	TRBJ1-1	-	TGTGCCAGCGCCCGGCAGTCAAACACTGAAGCTTTCTTT	CASARQSNTEAFF
TRBV9	-	TRBJ2-7	TRBD1	TGTGCCAGCAGCCCAGACCCGGGACAGGGGACCGAGCAGTACTTC	CASSPDPGQGTEQYF
TRBV20-1	few	TRBJ1-2	-	TGCAGTGTCGACAGGAGGGATGACTATGGCTACACCTTC	CSVDRRDDYGYTF
TRBV7-2	many	TRBJ1-2	TRBD1	TGTGCCAGCAGCTTAGACGGGACAGGCCTCTATGGCTACACCTTC	CASSLDGTGLYGYTF
TRBV6-2/TRBV6-3	-	TRBJ1-4	-	TGTGCCAGCAGTGAAGCGACAGACCCTGAAAAACTGTTTTTT	CASSEATDPEKLFF
TRBV2	many	TRBJ1-1	-	TGTGTTCCCCAACAGACCATGAACACTGAAGCTTTCTTT	CVPQQTMNTEAFF
TRBV28	-	TRBJ1-2	-	TGTGCCAGCAGTGCCCCAGCCTTGGGGATCGGGTACGGCTACACCTTC	CASSAPALGIGYGYTF
TRBV3-1	many	TRBJ2-1	TRBD2	TGTGCCAGCAGCCAAGAGATCGGGACTAGCGGGTACAATGAGCAGTTCTTC	CASSQEIGTSGYNEQFF
TRBV2	-	TRBJ1-3	-	TGTGCCAGCAGTGAAACCTGGGGAAACGCCATATATTTT	CASSETWGNAIYF
TRBV12-3/TRBV12-4	many	TRBJ2-7	-	TGTGCCAGCAGTTCCAACCCCTACGAGCAGTACTTC	CASSSNPYEQYF
TRBV4-1	many	TRBJ2-1	-	TGCGCCAGCAGCCAAGGGGGCGGCGAGCAGTTCTTC	CASSQGGGEQFF
TRBV4-1	many	TRBJ1-2	-	TGCGCCAGCAGCCAAGATCTTGGGGGTAACTATGGCTACACCTTC	CASSQDLGGNYGYTF
TRBV19	-	TRBJ1-2	-	TGTGCCAGTAGTATTCTCGGCGGCTACACCTTC	CASSILGGYTF
TRBV5-1	many	TRBJ2-7	-	TGCGCCAGCAGCTACAGCTTGGGGGATTCGAGCTCCTACGAGCAGTACTTC	CASSYSLGDSSSYEQYF
TRBV28	-	TRBJ2-7	TRBD2	TGTGCCAGCAGTTCCACGGGACTAGCGGGGGGGCCCTACGAGCAGTACTTC	CASSSTGLAGGPYEQYF
TRBV5-1	-	TRBJ1-1	-	TGCGCCAGCAGCCCTGACGGGGCCGGGAACACTGAAGCTTTCTTT	CASSPDGAGNTEAFF
TRBV7-3	many	TRBJ2-1	-	TGTGCCAGCAGCTTGGGGCTACCAGCCTACAATGAGCAGTTCTTC	CASSLGLPAYNEQFF